The sequence of this TCR beta chain was determined in a study of OX40 agonist ivuxolimab in advanced cancers. About the research overall: The patients received agonistic anti-OX40 (CD134) antibody ivuxolimab. Each dose-escalation patient presented with hepatocellular carcinoma, melanoma, renal cell or head and neck cancer.

Sequenced by immunoSEQ multiplex PCR; TCRdb stores in-frame clones only, minus some. This table has 44,000 or so clones, 75% to 90% appearing once. The CDR3 is 13 residues long. From germline, CDR1 is SGDLS and CDR2 YYNGEE. The ends were cut back, 4 bases at V and 6 bases at J, with 13 bases in the middle. The receptor comes from an adult with an advanced solid tumor such as melanoma, head and neck, liver or kidney cancer. The V call is TRBV9, the J call TRBJ1-1, with D tentatively TRBD1 (5 bases). The source was CD4+ or CD8+ T cells sorted from blood, collected in a trial of the OX40 agonist ivuxolimab. This chain's CDR3 is CASSLGLNAEAFF. The CDR3 DNA sequence: TGTGCCAGCAGCCTGGGACTTAATGCTGAAGCTTTCTTT.